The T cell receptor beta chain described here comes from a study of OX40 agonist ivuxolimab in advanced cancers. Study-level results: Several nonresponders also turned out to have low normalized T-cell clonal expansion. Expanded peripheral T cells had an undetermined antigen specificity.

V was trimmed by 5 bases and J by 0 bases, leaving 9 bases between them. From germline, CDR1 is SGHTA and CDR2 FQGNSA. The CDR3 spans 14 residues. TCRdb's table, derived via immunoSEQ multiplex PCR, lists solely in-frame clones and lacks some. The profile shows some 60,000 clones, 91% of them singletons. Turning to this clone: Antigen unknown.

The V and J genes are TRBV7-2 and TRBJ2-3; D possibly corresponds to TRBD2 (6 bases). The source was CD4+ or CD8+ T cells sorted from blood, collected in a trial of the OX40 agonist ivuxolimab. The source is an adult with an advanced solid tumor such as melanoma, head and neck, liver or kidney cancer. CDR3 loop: CASSLSGSTDTQYF. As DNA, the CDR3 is TGTGCCAGCAGCCTCAGCGGGAGCACAGATACGCAGTATTTT.